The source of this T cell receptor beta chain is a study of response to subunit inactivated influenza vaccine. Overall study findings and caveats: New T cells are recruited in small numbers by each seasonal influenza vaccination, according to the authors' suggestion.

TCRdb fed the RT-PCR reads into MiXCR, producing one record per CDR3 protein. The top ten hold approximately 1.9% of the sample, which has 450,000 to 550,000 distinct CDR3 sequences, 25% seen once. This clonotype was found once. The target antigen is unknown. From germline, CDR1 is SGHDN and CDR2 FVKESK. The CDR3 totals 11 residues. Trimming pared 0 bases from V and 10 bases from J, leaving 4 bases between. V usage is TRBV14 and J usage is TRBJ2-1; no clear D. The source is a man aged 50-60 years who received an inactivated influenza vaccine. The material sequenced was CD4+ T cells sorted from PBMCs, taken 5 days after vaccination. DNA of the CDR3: TGTGCCAGCAGCCAAGACGCCGAGCAGTTCTTC. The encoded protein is CASSQDAEQFF. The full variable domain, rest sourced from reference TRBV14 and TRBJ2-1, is EAGVTQFPSHSVIEKGQTVTLRCDPISGHDNLYWYRRVMGKEIKFLLHFVKESKQDESGMPNNRFLAERTGGTYSTLKVQPAELEDSGVYFCASSQDAEQFFGPGTRLTVL.